In this sample, the clone carrying this T cell receptor beta chain turned up a few times. Its target is unknown. The data derive from a study of T-cell memory formation after mild COVID-19. cDNA libraries for TCR alpha and TCR beta, carrying sample barcodes and UMIs, came from 5'RACE with constant-segment primers. From the 5' RACE reads, TCRdb called clonotypes with MiXCR, one entry per CDR3 protein. The repertoire holds 250,000 to 350,000 distinct CDR3 sequences, roughly 21% seen once, with more than 20% in the top ten. J gave up 2 bases and V 5 bases, and 5 bases lay outside the gene matches. The CDR3 has 15 residues. Germline V gene lookup returns CDR1 SGHVS and CDR2 FNYEAQ. General study points: The study found balanced CD4/CD8 in clones contracting day 15 to 85 and a CD4+ lean in later expanders. Detection of some responders pre-infection suggested pre-existing cross-reactive memory T cells participated. Clones that contracted clustered mainly in CM and EM if CD4+ and in EMRA if CD8+.

Source material: PBMCs or a T cell subset sorted from them (not recorded which). The chain is built from TRBV7-6 and TRBJ2-5, with 10 bases lining up with TRBD2. The sequence derives from a man between 18 and 29 years old who had mild COVID-19 (a few samples of this study predate the infection). Cell type and time point are not known. CDR3 in amino acids: CASSLTAGGQETQYF. The CDR3 region has the DNA TGTGCCAGCAGCCTGACAGCGGGGGGGCAAGAGACCCAGTACTTC.